This is a list of T cell receptor beta chains from one sample in a study of PD-1 blockade in classical Hodgkin lymphoma. TCRdb's table, derived via immunoSEQ multiplex PCR, lists solely in-frame clones and lacks some. The repertoire holds 15,000 to 20,000 clones, with approximately 84% as singletons. The sample consisted of peripheral blood mononuclear cells (PBMCs). Source of these receptors: a human donor with classical Hodgkin lymphoma. Both conserved end residues are part of each CDR3. Each record gives: D gene, clone size, V gene, J gene, CDR3 DNA, CDR3 protein. A D gene is named only where the DNA matches it firmly. Rows may omit the clone size; those that give it use once, few, many or a size class.

D gene: TRBD1; clone size: few; V gene: TRBV28; J gene: TRBJ1-5; CDR3 DNA: TGTGCCAGCAAGGGGGCAAACAATCAGCCCCAGCATTTT; CDR3 protein: CASKGANNQPQHF
D gene: NA; clone size: NA; V gene: TRBV7-9; J gene: TRBJ1-1; CDR3 DNA: TGTGCCAGCAGCTTTATGTGGGTCGGTACTGAAGCTTTCTTT; CDR3 protein: CASSFMWVGTEAFF
D gene: NA; clone size: NA; V gene: TRBV6-5; J gene: TRBJ1-6; CDR3 DNA: TGTGCCAGCAGTTCCTCGTGGGTACCGAATTCACCCCTCCACTTT; CDR3 protein: CASSSSWVPNSPLHF
D gene: NA; clone size: medium-sized; V gene: TRBV6-1; J gene: TRBJ2-7; CDR3 DNA: TGTGCCAGCAGTGAATGGGCCTACGAGCAGTACTTC; CDR3 protein: CASSEWAYEQYF
D gene: TRBD2; clone size: NA; V gene: TRBV6-6; J gene: TRBJ2-2; CDR3 DNA: TGTGCCAGCATCAGCGGGGGGAACACCGGGGAGCTGTTTTTT; CDR3 protein: CASISGGNTGELFF
D gene: NA; clone size: NA; V gene: TRBV6-5; J gene: TRBJ2-1; CDR3 DNA: TGTGCCAGCAGTTACCTCCGCGGGGACTACAATGAGCAGTTCTTC; CDR3 protein: CASSYLRGDYNEQFF
D gene: NA; clone size: NA; V gene: TRBV6-6; J gene: TRBJ2-1; CDR3 DNA: TGTGCCAGCAGTGGGAGGGGGGCGGTGGATAATGAGCAGTTCTTC; CDR3 protein: CASSGRGAVDNEQFF
D gene: NA; clone size: NA; V gene: TRBV7-7; J gene: TRBJ2-7; CDR3 DNA: TGTGCTAGCAGCCCGGGAGAGGGCTACGAGCAGTACTTC; CDR3 protein: CASSPGEGYEQYF
D gene: NA; clone size: NA; V gene: TRBV12-5; J gene: TRBJ1-1; CDR3 DNA: TGTGCTAGTGGTGCTCAGAGCAACACTGAAGCTTTCTTT; CDR3 protein: CASGAQSNTEAFF
D gene: NA; clone size: NA; V gene: TRBV10-2; J gene: TRBJ1-2; CDR3 DNA: TGCGCCAGCAGAGACGTCCTGGGCAGGGCTTATGGCTACACCTTC; CDR3 protein: CASRDVLGRAYGYTF